Listed here are 8 T cell receptor beta chains from one sample, sequenced in a study of T-cell reconstitution after alpha-beta-depleted transplantation in children. Researchers prepared the TCRbeta library using unique molecular identifiers, the study reports. In TCRdb, the PCR reads were re-called with MiXCR into one record per CDR3 protein. The profile shows 500,000 to 650,000 distinct CDR3 sequences, under 15% of them singletons. The input for sequencing was PBMCs, mostly from graft donor cells, taken 360 days after TCRalphabeta/CD19-depleted stem cell transplant. The source of these receptors is a male patient younger than 18 who had a stem cell transplant for acute myeloid leukemia, so the T cells may come from the graft donor.

This clonotype was counted ten times or more. The chain employs TRBV29-1 and TRBJ1-2; maybe TRBD1 (5 bases). Germline V gene sequence: CDR1 SQVTM, CDR2 ANQGSEA. V lost 7 bases and J lost 8, with 20 bases in between. The CDR3 loop spans 13 amino acids. The CDR3 here is CSASGAWGDGYTF. The DNA for the CDR3 is TGCAGCGCCTCCGGGGCCTGGGGAGACGGCTACACCTTC.

The CDR3 bases are TGCGCCAGCAGCCAAGATCGAGGACAGGGGGCTAAAGATACGCAGTATTTT. This translates into CASSQDRGQGAKDTQYF. The rearrangement uses TRBV4-3 and TRBJ2-3, with 11 bases matching TRBD1. Germline-derived CDR1 and CDR2 are LGHNA and YSLEER. This CDR3 region has 17 residues. The trim removed 0 bases at V and 5 bases at J, leaving 7 bases unmatched.

This clonotype was counted at least ten times. The rearrangement joins TRBV12-3 or TRBV12-4 to TRBJ1-1, with 8 bases aligning to TRBD1. The V segment lost 3 bases and the J segment 0 bases; nucleotides outside the gene matches: 0. The CDR3 runs to 14 residues. The CDR3 loop reads CASSLTGVNTEAFF. The DNA for the CDR3 is TGTGCCAGCAGTTTGACAGGGGTGAACACTGAAGCTTTCTTT.

This clonotype was seen a handful of times. The chain uses TRBV28 and TRBJ2-5, with D possibly being TRBD1 (6 bases). This CDR3 is built from 15 residues. Germline assignment: CDR1 MDHEN and CDR2 SYDVKM. Trimming shortened V by 5 bases and J by 5 bases, and 18 bases separated the two germline ends. CDR3 nucleotide sequence: TGTGCCAGCAGTCCCAGGGGACGATGGGATGAGACCCAGTACTTC. Encoded protein: CASSPRGRWDETQYF.

This clonotype has just a few counts. CDR3 nucleotide sequence: TGTGCCAGCAGCTTAGACCTTCTGGGCGGGAGTGGTGGCTATGAGCAGTTCTTC. It is translated as CASSLDLLGGSGGYEQFF. The J gene is TRBJ2-1, the V gene TRBV11-1; 7 bases are shared with TRBD2. Germline V gene data show CDR1 as SGHAT and CDR2 as FQDESV (reference sequence). This CDR3 comprises 18 residues. Losses at the gene ends were 1 base for V and 8 bases for J; bases not matched to a gene: 17.

This clonotype was observed at least ten times. The V gene is TRBV30, the J gene TRBJ2-7, with a weak D call TRBD2 (5 bases). The V end was cut by 3 bases, the J end by 0 bases, with 15 bases between. The V gene's germline CDR1 is GTSNPN and CDR2 SVGIG (reference sequence). This CDR3 comprises 15 residues. Here the CDR3 reads CAWRKGGYVSYEQYF. CDR3 bases: TGTGCCTGGAGAAAAGGAGGATACGTCTCCTACGAGCAGTACTTC. The whole variable domain, remainder taken from reference TRBV30 and TRBJ2-7, is SQTIHQWPATLVQPVGSPLSLECTVEGTSNPNLYWYRQAAGRGLQLLFYSVGIGQISSEVPQNLSASRPQDRQFILSSKKLLLSDSGFYLCAWRKGGYVSYEQYFGPGTRLTVT.

This clonotype was counted ten times or more. The chain links TRBV6-6 to TRBJ2-1; D is undetermined. V lost 3 bases to trimming and J lost 9 bases, with 12 bases between them. This CDR3 has 13 residues. The V gene's germline CDR1 is MNHNY and CDR2 SVGAGI (reference sequence). The CDR3 DNA follows: TGTGCCAGCAGTTATCACCCAGATACTGAGCAGTTCTTC. Amino acids: CASSYHPDTEQFF.

This clonotype was counted a few times. The chain combines TRBV29-1 with TRBJ2-7; D not resolved. V was pared by 4 bases and J by 0 bases, with 7 bases between. In germline, CDR1 is SQVTM, CDR2 ANQGSEA. This CDR3 has 12 amino acids. DNA of the CDR3: TGCAGCGTTGCTCGGAGCTCCTACGAGCAGTACTTC. Translating it yields CSVARSSYEQYF.